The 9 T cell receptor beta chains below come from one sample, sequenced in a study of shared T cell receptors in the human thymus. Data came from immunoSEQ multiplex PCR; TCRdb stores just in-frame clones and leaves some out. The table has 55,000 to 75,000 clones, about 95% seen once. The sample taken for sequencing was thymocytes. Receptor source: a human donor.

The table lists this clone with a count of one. CDR3 loop: CASSPGTPGYTF. In DNA, the CDR3 is TGCGCCAGCAGCCCAGGGACACCCGGCTACACCTTC. The chain carries TRBV4-1 and TRBJ1-2; D may be TRBD1 (6 bases). The length of the CDR3 is 12 residues. V lost 4 bases, J lost 8 bases, and 11 bases lay in between. CDR1 is MGHRA and CDR2 is YSYEKL in the germline V gene.

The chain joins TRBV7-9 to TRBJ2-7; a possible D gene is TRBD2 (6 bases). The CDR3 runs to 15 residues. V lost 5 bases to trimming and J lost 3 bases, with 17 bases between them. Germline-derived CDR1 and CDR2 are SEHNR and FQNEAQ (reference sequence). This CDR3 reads CASSSGGSPYYEQYF. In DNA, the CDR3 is TGTGCCAGCAGCAGTGGGGGGTCACCCTACTACGAGCAGTACTTC.

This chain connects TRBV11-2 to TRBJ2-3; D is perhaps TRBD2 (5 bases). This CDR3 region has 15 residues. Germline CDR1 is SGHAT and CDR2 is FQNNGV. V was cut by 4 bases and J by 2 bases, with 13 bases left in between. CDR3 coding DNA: TGTGCCAGCAGCTGTAGCGTCGAGCCCACAGATACGCAGTATTTT. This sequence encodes CASSCSVEPTDTQYF.

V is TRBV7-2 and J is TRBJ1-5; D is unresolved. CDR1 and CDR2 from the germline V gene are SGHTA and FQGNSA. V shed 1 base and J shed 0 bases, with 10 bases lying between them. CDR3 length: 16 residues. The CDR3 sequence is CASSLGVNYSNQPQHF. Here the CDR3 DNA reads TGTGCCAGCAGCTTAGGAGTGAATTATAGCAATCAGCCCCAGCATTTT.

In DNA form, the CDR3 reads TGTGCCAGCAGCTTAGTAGGTCCGCAAGCTTTCTTT. Protein: CASSLVGPQAFF. The chain employs TRBV7-2 and TRBJ1-1; no clear D gene. The CDR3 spans 12 residues. Germline values: CDR1 SGHTA, CDR2 FQGNSA. V dropped 1 base and J dropped 9 bases, with 9 bases sitting between them.

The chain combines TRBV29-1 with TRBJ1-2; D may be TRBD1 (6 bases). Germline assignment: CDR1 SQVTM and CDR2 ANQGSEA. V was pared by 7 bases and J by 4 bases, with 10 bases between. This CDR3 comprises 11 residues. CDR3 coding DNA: TGCAGCGGGGGGCCTCTCTATGGCTACACCTTC. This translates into CSGGPLYGYTF.

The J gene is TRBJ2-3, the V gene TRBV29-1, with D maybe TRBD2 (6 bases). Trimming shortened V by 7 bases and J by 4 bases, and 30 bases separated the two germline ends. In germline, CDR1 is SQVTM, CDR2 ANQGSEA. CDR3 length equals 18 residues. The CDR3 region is CSAKSRGLESNRADTQYF. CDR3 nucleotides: TGCAGCGCCAAGTCGCGGGGCTTGGAGTCGAATAGGGCAGATACGCAGTATTTT.

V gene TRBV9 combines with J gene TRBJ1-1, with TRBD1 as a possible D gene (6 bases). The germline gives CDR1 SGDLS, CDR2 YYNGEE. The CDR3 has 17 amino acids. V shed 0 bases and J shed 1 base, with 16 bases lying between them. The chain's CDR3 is CASSVEKGVKGNTEAFF. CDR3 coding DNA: TGTGCCAGCAGCGTAGAGAAGGGGGTAAAAGGGAACACTGAAGCTTTCTTT.

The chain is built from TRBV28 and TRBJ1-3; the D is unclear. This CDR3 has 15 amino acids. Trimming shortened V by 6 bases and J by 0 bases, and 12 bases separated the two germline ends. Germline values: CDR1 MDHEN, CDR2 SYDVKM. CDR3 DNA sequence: TGTGCCAGCAGCCTTACATCTTACTCTGGAAACACCATATATTTT. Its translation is CASSLTSYSGNTIYF.